This TCR beta chain was found in a study of cytotoxic CD8 clonotypes in ibrutinib-treated CLL. Across the whole study: Response samples were obtained once patients had received a median about 12 months of treatment, range 6 to 36.

For TCR beta libraries, roughly 2 micrograms of genomic DNA were obtained from cryopreserved PBMCs. TCRdb keeps only in-frame clones here, not all; method: immunoSEQ multiplex PCR. The sample lists fewer than 100,000 clones; around 79% were seen once. Sequenced material: PBMCs, taken after 12 months of ibrutinib treatment. The origin of this receptor is a human donor with chronic lymphocytic leukemia.

The CDR3 DNA reads TGCGCCAGCAGCTTGGGGACAGGGGCCTACGAGCAGTACTTC. As protein: CASSLGTGAYEQYF. J is TRBJ2-7 and V is TRBV5-1; 9 bases are shared with TRBD1. CDR3 length: 14 amino acids. The V gene's germline CDR1 is SGHRS and CDR2 YFSETQ. V lost 0 bases to trimming and J lost 2 bases; unmatched junction nucleotides: 0.